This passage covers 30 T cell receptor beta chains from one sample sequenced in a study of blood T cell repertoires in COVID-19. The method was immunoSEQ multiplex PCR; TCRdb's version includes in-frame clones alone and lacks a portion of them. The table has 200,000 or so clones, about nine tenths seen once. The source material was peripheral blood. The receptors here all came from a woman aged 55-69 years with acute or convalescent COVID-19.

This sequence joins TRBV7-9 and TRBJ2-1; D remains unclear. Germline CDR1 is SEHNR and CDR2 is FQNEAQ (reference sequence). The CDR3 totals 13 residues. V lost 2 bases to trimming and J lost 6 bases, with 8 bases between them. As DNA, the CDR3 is TGTGCCAGCAGCTTAAACTACGGCAATGAGCAGTTCTTC. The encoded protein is CASSLNYGNEQFF.

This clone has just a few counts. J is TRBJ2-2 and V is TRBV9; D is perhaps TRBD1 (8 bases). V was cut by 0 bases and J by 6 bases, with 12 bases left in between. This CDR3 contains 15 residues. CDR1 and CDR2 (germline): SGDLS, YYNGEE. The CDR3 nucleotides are TGTGCCAGCAGCGTAGGGGAGGGACAGGCCGGGGAGCTGTTTTTT. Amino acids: CASSVGEGQAGELFF.

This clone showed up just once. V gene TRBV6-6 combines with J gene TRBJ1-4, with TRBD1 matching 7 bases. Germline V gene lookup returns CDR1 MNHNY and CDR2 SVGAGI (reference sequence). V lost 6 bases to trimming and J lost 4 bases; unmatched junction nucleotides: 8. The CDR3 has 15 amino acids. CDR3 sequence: CASRLGGNINEKLFF. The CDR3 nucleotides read TGTGCCAGCAGGCTAGGGGGCAACATTAATGAAAAACTGTTTTTT.

CDR3 DNA: TGTGCCAGTAGCTGGGACTTGAACACTGAAGCTTTCTTT. Translated, it gives CASSWDLNTEAFF. The V gene is TRBV19, the J gene TRBJ1-1; maybe TRBD1 (5 bases). V was cut by 6 bases and J by 0 bases, with 8 bases left in between. The CDR3 contains 13 residues. CDR1 is LNHDA, CDR2 SQIVND, per germline (reference sequence).

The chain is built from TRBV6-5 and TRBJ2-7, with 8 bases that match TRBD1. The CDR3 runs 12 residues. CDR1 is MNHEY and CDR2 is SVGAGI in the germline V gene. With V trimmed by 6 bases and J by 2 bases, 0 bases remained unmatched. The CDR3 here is CASRTGAYEQYF. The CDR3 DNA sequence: TGTGCCAGCAGGACAGGGGCCTACGAGCAGTACTTC.

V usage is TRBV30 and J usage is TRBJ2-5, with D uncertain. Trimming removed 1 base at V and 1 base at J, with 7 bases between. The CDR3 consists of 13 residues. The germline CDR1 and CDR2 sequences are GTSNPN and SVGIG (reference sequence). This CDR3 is CAWSGSIQETQYF. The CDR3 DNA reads TGTGCCTGGAGTGGAAGCATCCAAGAGACCCAGTACTTC.

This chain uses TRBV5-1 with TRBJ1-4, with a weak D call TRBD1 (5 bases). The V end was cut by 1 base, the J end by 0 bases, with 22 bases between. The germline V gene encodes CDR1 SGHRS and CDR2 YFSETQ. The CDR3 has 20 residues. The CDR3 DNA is TGCGCCAGCAGCTTGCCCCCGCCCAGGGAAAGGGTTGCAACTAATGAAAAACTGTTTTTT. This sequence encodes CASSLPPPRERVATNEKLFF.

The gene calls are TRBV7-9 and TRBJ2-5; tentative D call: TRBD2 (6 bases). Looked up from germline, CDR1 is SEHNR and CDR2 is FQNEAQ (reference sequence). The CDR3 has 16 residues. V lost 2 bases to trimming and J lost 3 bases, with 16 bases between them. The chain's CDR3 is CASSLKGAGREETQYF. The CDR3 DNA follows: TGTGCCAGCAGCTTAAAAGGGGCGGGGCGAGAAGAGACCCAGTACTTC.

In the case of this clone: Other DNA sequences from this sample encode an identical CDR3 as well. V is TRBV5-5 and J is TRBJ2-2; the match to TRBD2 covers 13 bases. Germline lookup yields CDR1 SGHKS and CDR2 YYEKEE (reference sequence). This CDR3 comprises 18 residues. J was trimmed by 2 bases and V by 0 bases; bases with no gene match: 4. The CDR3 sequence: CASSLGLAGGPNTGELFF. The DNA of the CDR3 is TGTGCCAGCAGCTTGGGACTAGCGGGGGGACCAAACACCGGGGAGCTGTTTTTT.

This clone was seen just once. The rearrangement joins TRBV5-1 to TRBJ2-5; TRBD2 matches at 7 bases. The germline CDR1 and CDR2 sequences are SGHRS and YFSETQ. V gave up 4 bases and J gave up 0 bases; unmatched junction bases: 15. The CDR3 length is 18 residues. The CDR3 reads CASSRGWAGDMYQETQYF. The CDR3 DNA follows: TGCGCCAGCAGCCGAGGGTGGGCGGGGGATATGTACCAAGAGACCCAGTACTTC.

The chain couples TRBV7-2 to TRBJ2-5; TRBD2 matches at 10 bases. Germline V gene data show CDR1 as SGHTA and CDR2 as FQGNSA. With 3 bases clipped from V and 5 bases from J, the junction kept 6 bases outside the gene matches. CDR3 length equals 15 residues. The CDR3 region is CASSLGLAKRETQYF. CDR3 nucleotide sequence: TGTGCCAGCAGCTTGGGACTAGCGAAACGGGAGACCCAGTACTTC.

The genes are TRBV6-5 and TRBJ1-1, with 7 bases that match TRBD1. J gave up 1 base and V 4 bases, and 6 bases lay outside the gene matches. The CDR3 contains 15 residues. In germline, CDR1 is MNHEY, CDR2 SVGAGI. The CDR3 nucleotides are TGTGCCAGCAGTTTGGGGCGACAGGGGAACACTGAAGCTTTCTTT. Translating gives CASSLGRQGNTEAFF.

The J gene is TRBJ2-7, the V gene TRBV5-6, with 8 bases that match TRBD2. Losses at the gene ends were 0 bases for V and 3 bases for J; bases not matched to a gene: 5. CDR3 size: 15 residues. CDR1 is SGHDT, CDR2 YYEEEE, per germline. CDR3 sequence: CASSLGSGRIYEQYF. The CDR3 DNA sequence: TGTGCCAGCAGCTTGGGAAGCGGGAGAATCTACGAGCAGTACTTC.

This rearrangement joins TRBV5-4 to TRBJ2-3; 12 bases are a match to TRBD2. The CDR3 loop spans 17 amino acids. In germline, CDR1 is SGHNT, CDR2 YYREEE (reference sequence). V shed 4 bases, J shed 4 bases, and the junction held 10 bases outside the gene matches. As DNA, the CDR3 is TGTGCCAGCAGCCGGGGTAAACTAGCGGGGGGCCCAGATACGCAGTATTTT. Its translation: CASSRGKLAGGPDTQYF.

This chain's CDR3 is CASSPDRGFFYEQYF. CDR3 bases: TGTGCCAGCAGCCCGGACAGGGGTTTTTTCTACGAGCAGTACTTC. The chain joins TRBV7-3 to TRBJ2-7; the match to TRBD1 covers 9 bases. Germline assignment: CDR1 SGHTA and CDR2 FQGTGA. V shed 5 bases, J shed 3 bases, and the junction held 8 bases outside the gene matches. This CDR3 comprises 15 residues.

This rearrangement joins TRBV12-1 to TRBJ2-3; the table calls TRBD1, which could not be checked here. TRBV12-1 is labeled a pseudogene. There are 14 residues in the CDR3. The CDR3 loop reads CASSSGQGMDTQYF. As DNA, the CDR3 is TGTGCCAGCAGCTCTGGACAGGGCATGGATACGCAGTATTTT.

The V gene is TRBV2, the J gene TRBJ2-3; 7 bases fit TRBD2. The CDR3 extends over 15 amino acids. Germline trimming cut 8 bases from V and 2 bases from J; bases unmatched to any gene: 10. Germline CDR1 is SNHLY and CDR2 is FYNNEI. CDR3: CASREAGPYTDTQYF. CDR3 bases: TGTGCCAGCCGGGAGGCGGGGCCTTACACAGATACGCAGTATTTT.

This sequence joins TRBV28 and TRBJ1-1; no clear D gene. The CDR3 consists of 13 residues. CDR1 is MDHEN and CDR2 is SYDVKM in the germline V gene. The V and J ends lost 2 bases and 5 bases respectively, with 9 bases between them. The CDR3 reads CASSLRDLTEAFF. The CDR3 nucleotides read TGTGCCAGCAGTTTACGGGATTTGACTGAAGCTTTCTTT.

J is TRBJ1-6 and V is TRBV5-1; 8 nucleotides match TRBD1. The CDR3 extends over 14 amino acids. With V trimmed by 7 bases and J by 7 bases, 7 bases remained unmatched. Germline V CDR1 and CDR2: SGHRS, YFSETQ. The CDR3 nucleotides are TGCGCCAGCTGGACAGGGTCTTCAAATTCACCCCTCCACTTT. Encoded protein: CASWTGSSNSPLHF.

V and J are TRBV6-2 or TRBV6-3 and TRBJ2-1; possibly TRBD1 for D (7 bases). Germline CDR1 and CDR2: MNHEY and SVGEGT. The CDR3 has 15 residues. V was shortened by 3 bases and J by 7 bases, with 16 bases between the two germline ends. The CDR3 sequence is CASSYRAGGTNEQFF. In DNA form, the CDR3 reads TGTGCCAGCAGTTATAGGGCAGGGGGGACGAATGAGCAGTTCTTC.

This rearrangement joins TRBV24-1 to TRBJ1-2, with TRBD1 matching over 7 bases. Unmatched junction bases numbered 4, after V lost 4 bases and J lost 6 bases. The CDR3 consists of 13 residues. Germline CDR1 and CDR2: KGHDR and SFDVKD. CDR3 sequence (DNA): TGTGCCACCAGTGACACAACAGGGGATGGCTACACCTTC. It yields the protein CATSDTTGDGYTF.

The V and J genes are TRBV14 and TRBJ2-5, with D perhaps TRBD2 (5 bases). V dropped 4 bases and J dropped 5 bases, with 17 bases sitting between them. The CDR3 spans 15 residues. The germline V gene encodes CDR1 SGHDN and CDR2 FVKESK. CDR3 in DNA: TGTGCCAGCAGCCTCCTGGCCCGGGGAAGGGAGACCCAGTACTTC. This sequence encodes CASSLLARGRETQYF.

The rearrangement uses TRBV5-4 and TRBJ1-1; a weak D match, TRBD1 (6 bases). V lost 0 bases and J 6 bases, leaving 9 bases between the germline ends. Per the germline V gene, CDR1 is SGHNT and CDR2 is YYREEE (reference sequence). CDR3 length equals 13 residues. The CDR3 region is CASSLVRGAEAFF. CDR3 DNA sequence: TGTGCCAGCAGCTTGGTCAGGGGCGCTGAAGCTTTCTTT. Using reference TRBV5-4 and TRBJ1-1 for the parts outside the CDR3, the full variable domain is ETGVTQSPTHLIKTRGQQVTLRCSSQSGHNTVSWYQQALGQGPQFIFQYYREEENGRGNFPPRFSGLQFPNYSSELNVNALELDDSALYLCASSLVRGAEAFFGQGTRLTVV.

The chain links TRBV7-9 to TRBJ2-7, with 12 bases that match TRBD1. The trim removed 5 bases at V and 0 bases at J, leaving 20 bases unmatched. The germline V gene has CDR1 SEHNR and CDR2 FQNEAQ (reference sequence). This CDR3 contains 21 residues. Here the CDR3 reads CASSTDRDRGPPTSASYEQYF. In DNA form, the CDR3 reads TGTGCCAGCAGCACAGACCGGGACAGGGGGCCTCCGACTAGCGCCTCCTACGAGCAGTACTTC.

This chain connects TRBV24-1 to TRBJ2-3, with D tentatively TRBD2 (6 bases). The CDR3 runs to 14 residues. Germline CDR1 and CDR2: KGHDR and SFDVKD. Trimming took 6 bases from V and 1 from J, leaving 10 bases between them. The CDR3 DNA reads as TGTGCCACCAGTCCGGGAGTGGGCACAGATACGCAGTATTTT. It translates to CATSPGVGTDTQYF.

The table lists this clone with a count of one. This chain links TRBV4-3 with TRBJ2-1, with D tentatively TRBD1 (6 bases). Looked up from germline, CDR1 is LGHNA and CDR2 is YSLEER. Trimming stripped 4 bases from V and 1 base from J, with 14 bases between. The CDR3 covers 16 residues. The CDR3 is CASSRHRDLSYNEQFF. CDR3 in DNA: TGCGCCAGCAGCCGACACAGGGACCTGTCCTACAATGAGCAGTTCTTC.

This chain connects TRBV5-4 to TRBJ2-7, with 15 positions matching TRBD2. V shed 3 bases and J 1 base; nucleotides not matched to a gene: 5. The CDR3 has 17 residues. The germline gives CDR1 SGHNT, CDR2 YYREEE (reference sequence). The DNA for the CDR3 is TGTGCCAGCAGCTCGGGACTAGCGGGGGGACAATCCTACGAGCAGTACTTC. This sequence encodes CASSSGLAGGQSYEQYF.

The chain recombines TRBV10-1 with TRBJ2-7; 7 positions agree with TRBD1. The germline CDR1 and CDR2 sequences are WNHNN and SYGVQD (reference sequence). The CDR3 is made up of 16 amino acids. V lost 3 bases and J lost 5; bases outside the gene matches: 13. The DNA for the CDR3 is TGCGCCAGCAGTGAAGCCCAAACAGGGGATTCAAACGAGCAGTACTTC. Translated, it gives CASSEAQTGDSNEQYF.

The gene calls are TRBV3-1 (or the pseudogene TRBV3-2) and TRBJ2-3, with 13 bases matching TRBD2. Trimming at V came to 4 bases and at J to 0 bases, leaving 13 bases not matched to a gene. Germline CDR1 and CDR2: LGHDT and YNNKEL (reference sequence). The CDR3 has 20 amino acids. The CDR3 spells CASSLPGGLAGDTSTDTQYF. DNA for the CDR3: TGTGCCAGCAGCCTTCCCGGAGGACTAGCGGGAGACACTAGCACAGATACGCAGTATTTT.

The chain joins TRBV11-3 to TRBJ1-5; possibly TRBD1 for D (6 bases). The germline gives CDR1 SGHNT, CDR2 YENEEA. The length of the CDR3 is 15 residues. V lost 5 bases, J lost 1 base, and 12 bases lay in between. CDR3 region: CASSQQGESNQPQHF. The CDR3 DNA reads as TGTGCCAGCAGCCAACAGGGTGAAAGCAATCAGCCCCAGCATTTT.